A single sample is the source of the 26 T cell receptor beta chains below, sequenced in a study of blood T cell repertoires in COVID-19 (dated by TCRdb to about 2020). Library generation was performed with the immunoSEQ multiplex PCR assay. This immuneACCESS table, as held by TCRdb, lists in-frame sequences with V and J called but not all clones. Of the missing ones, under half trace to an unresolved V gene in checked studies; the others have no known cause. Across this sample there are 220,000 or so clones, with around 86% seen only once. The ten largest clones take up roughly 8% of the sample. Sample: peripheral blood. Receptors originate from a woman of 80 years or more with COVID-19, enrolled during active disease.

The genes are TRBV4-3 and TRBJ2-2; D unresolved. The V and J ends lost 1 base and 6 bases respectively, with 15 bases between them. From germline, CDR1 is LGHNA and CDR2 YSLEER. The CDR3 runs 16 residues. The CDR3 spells CASSQVKLLSAGELFF. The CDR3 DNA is TGCGCCAGCAGCCAAGTTAAGCTACTCTCCGCCGGGGAGCTGTTTTTT.

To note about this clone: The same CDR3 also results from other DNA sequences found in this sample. CDR3 sequence reads: CSAGQGSYEQYF. The DNA for the CDR3 is TGCAGCGCGGGACAGGGTTCCTACGAGCAGTACTTC. The rearrangement links TRBV29-1 to TRBJ2-7, with TRBD1 matching 9 bases. Germline V CDR1 and CDR2: SQVTM, ANQGSEA. The CDR3 contains 12 residues. V shed 7 bases, J shed 1 base, and the junction held 2 bases outside the gene matches.

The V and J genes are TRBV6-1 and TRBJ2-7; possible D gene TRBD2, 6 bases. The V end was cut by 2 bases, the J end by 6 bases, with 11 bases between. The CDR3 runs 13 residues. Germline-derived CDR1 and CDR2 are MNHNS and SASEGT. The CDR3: CASSEKEGTEQYF. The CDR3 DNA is TGTGCCAGCAGTGAAAAGGAGGGTACCGAGCAGTACTTC.

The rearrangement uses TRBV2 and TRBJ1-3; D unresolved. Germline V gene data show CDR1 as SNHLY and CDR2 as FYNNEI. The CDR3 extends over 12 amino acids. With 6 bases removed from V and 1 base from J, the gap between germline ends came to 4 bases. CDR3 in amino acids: CASSQSGNTIYF. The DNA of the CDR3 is TGTGCCAGCAGCCAATCTGGAAACACCATATATTTT.

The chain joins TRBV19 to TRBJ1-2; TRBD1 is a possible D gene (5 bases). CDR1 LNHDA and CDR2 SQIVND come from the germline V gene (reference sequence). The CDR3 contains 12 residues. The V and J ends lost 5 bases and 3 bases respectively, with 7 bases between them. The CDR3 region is CASSRGDYGYTF. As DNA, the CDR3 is TGTGCCAGTAGTCGGGGGGACTATGGCTACACCTTC.

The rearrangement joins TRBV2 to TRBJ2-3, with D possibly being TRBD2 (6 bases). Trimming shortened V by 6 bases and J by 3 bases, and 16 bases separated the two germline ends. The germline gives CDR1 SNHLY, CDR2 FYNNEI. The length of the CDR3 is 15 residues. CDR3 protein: CASSLGSGRTDTQYF. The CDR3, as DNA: TGTGCCAGCAGCCTCGGTAGCGGACGAACAGATACGCAGTATTTT.

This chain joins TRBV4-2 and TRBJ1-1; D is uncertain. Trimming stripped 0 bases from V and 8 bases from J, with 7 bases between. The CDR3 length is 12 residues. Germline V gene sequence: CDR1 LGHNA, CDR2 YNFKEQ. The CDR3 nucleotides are TGTGCCAGCAGCCAAGAACGAGGGGAAGCTTTCTTT. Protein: CASSQERGEAFF.

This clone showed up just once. This CDR3 is CASSPDRETAGELFF. The CDR3 DNA sequence: TGTGCCAGCAGCCCGGACAGGGAAACGGCCGGGGAGCTGTTTTTT. The chain is built from TRBV7-3 and TRBJ2-2, with 8 positions matching TRBD1. This CDR3 contains 15 residues. V lost 5 bases, J lost 6 bases, and 8 bases stayed unmatched. Germline CDR1 SGHTA, CDR2 FQGTGA.

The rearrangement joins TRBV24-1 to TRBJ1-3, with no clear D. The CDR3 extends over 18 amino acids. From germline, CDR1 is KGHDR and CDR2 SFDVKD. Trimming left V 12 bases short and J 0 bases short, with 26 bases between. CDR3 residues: CAPLRGGNGIYSGNTIYF. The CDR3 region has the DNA TGTGCCCCCCTACGGGGAGGCAACGGAATATACTCTGGAAACACCATATATTTT.

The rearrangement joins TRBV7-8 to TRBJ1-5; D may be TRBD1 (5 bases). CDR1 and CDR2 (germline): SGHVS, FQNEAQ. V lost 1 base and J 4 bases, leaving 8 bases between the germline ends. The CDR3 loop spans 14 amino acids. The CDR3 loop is CASSLGKGNQPQHF. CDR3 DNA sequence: TGTGCCAGCAGCTTAGGGAAGGGGAATCAGCCCCAGCATTTT. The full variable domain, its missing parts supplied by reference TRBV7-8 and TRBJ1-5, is GAGVSQSPRYKVAKRGQDVALRCDPISGHVSLFWYQQALGQGPEFLTYFQNEAQLDKSGLPSDRFFAERPEGSVSTLKIQRTQQEDSAVYLCASSLGKGNQPQHFGDGTRLSIL.

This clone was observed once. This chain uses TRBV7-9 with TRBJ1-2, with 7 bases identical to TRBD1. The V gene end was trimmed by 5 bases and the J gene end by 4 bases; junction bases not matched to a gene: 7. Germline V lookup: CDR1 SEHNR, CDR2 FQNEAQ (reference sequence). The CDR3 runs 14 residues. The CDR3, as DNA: TGTGCCAGCAGCACCGGGACAGTTCCCTATGGCTACACCTTC. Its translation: CASSTGTVPYGYTF. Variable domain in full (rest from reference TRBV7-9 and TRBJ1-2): DTGVSQNPRHKITKRGQNVTFRCDPISEHNRLYWYRQTLGQGPEFLTYFQNEAQLEKSRLLSDRFSAERPKGSFSTLEIQRTEQGDSAMYLCASSTGTVPYGYTFGSGTRLTVV.

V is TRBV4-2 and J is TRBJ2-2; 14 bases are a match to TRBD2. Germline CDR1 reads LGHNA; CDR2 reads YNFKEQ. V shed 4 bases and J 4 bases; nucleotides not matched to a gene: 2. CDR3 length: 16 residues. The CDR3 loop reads CASSRGTSGGTGELFF. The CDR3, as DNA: TGTGCCAGCAGCCGGGGGACTAGCGGGGGCACCGGGGAGCTGTTTTTT.

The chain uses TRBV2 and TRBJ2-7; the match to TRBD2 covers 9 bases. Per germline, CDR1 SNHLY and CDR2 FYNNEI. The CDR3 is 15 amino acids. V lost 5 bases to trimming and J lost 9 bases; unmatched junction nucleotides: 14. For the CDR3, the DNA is TGTGCCAGCAGTCCTATGACTAGCGGAGGCGCTCGGCAGTACTTC. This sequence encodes CASSPMTSGGARQYF.

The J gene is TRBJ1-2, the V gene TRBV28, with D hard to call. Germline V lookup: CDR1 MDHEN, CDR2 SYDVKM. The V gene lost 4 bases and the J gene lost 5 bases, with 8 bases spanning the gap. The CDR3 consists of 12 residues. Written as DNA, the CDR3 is TGTGCCAGCAGTTCCCAGATTTATGGCTACACCTTC. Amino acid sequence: CASSSQIYGYTF.

The CDR3 loop is CASSYTSGGSYEQYF. As DNA, the CDR3 is TGTGCCAGCAGTTACACTAGCGGGGGTTCCTACGAGCAGTACTTC. This chain joins TRBV27 and TRBJ2-7; 11 nucleotides agree with TRBD2. This CDR3 comprises 15 residues. V shed 4 bases, J shed 1 base, and the junction held 3 bases outside the gene matches. Per the germline V gene, CDR1 is MNHEY and CDR2 is SMNVEV (reference sequence).

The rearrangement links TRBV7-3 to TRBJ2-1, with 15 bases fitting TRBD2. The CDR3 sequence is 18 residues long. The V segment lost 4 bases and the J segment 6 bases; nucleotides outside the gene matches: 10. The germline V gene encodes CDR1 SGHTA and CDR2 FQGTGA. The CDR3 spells CASSSGLAGGLPANEQFF. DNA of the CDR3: TGTGCCAGCAGCTCCGGACTAGCGGGGGGGCTGCCCGCCAATGAGCAGTTCTTC.

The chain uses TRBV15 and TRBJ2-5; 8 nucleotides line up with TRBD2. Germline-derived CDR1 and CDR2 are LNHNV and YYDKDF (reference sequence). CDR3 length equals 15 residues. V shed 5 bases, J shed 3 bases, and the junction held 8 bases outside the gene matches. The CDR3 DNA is TGTGCCACCAGCGTCCGCTCGGGAGGGGAAGAGACCCAGTACTTC. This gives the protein CATSVRSGGEETQYF.

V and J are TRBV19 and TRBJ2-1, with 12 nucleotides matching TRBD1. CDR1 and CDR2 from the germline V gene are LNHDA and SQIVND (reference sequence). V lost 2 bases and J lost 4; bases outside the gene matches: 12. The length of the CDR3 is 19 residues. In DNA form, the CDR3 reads TGTGCCAGTAGTATAAGGGGACAGGGGGCGATCTCCCATTACAATGAGCAGTTCTTC. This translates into CASSIRGQGAISHYNEQFF.

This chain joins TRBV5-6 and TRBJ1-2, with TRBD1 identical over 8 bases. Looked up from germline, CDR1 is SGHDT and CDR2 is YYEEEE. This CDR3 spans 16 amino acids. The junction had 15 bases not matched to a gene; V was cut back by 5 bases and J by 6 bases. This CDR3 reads CASRPDRARTTNGYTF. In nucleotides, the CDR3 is TGTGCCAGCAGGCCGGACAGGGCCCGAACCACAAATGGCTACACCTTC.

The CDR3 coding sequence is TGCGCCAGCAGCTTGGTTGACTCTATCGGGCAGTTCTTC. The encoded protein is CASSLVDSIGQFF. The rearrangement links TRBV5-1 to TRBJ2-1; no definite D call. There are 13 residues in the CDR3. Germline assignment: CDR1 SGHRS and CDR2 YFSETQ. Deletions cut 0 bases from V and 12 bases from J, with 13 bases between.

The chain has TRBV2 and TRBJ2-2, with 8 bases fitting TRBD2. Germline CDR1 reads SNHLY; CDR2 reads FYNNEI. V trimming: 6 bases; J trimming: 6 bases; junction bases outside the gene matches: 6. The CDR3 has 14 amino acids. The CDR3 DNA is TGTGCCAGCAGGACGGGGGGGCCCTCCGGGGAGCTGTTTTTT. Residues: CASRTGGPSGELFF.

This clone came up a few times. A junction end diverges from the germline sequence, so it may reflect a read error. Written as DNA, the CDR3 is TGTGCCACCAGCAGAGATAGGGCAGGGGGCCCGATCTTT. The encoded protein is CATSRDRAGGPIF. V usage is TRBV15 and J usage is TRBJ1-1; 8 positions agree with TRBD1. Germline lookup yields CDR1 LNHNV and CDR2 YYDKDF (reference sequence). The CDR3 is 13 amino acids.

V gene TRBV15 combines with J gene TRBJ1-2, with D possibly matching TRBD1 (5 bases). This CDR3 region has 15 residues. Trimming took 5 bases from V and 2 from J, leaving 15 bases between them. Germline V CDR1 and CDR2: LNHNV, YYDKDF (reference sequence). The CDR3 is CATSGDRFQNYGYTF. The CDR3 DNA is TGTGCCACCAGCGGCGACAGATTCCAAAACTATGGCTACACCTTC. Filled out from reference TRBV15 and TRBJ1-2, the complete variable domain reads DAMVIQNPRYQVTQFGKPVTLSCSQTLNHNVMYWYQQKSSQAPKLLFHYYDKDFNNEADTPDNFQSRRPNTSFCFLDIRSPGLGDTAMYLCATSGDRFQNYGYTFGSGTRLTVV.

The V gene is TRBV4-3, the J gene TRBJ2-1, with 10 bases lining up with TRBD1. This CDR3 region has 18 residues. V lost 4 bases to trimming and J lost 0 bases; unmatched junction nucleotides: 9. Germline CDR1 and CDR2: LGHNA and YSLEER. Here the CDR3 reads CASSRDRGPRGSYNEQFF. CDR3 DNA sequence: TGCGCCAGCAGCCGAGACAGGGGGCCACGAGGCTCCTACAATGAGCAGTTCTTC.

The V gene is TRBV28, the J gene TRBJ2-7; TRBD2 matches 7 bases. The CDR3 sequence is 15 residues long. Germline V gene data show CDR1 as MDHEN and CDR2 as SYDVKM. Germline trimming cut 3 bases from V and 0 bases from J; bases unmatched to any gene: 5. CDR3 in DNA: TGTGCCAGCAGTTTTGCGGGGGACGGCTCCTACGAGCAGTACTTC. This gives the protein CASSFAGDGSYEQYF.

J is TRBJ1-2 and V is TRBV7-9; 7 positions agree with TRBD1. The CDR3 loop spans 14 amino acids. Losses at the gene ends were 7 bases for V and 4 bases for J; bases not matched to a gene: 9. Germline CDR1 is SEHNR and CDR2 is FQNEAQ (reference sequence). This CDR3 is CASTRDRITYGYTF. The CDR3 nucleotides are TGTGCCAGCACAAGGGACAGAATTACCTATGGCTACACCTTC.